The rows below give T cell receptor beta chains drawn from one sample of a study of immune heterogeneity within non-small cell lung tumors. TCRdb redid the calling of the multiplex PCR reads with MiXCR, one entry per CDR3 protein. The sample yields fewer than 25,000 distinct CDR3 sequences, 25% to 30% seen once. Sequenced: lung tumor tissue. The receptor source for this set is a man aged 35 to 55 with non-small cell lung cancer. CDR3s include the opening cysteine and the closing phenylalanine or tryptophan. A D gene is named only where the DNA matches it firmly. The size of a clone is reported for some rows only, either as once, few or many, or as a class for expanded clones.

D gene	V gene	CDR3 length	clone size	J gene	CDR3 protein	CDR3 DNA
NA	TRBV10-3	13	NA	TRBJ2-1	CAISFRGDNEQFF	TGTGCCATCAGTTTTCGAGGGGACAATGAGCAGTTCTTC
NA	TRBV7-8	16	few	TRBJ2-5	CASRDLFDTNQETQYF	TGTGCCAGCAGGGATCTATTTGACACCAATCAAGAGACCCAGTACTTC
NA	TRBV7-2	16	few	TRBJ2-2	CASSFQGGSNTGELFF	TGTGCCAGCAGCTTTCAGGGCGGGTCCAACACCGGGGAGCTGTTTTTT
NA	TRBV7-9	18	NA	TRBJ1-1	CASSLNRVGMNRNTEAFF	TGTGCCAGCAGCTTAAACAGGGTAGGGATGAATCGGAACACTGAAGCTTTCTTT
TRBD1	TRBV2	14	few	TRBJ1-1	CASGPGQGVTEAFF	TGTGCCAGCGGTCCGGGACAGGGAGTCACTGAAGCTTTCTTT
NA	TRBV29-1	11	NA	TRBJ2-1	CSVGGPNEQFF	TGCAGCGTGGGCGGGCCCAATGAGCAGTTCTTC
NA	TRBV7-8	15	few	TRBJ2-5	CASSSANKYQETQYF	TGTGCCAGCAGCTCAGCCAACAAGTACCAAGAGACCCAGTACTTC
NA	TRBV5-5	16	few	TRBJ2-1	CASSLAWNSGRGEQFF	TGTGCCAGCAGCTTGGCCTGGAACTCGGGGCGAGGTGAGCAGTTCTTC
TRBD1	TRBV5-6	16	NA	TRBJ2-2	CASSLRTGWSTGELFF	TGTGCCAGCAGCCTTAGGACAGGGTGGAGCACCGGGGAGTTGTTTTTT
TRBD1	TRBV3-1	17	NA	TRBJ1-2	CASSHLTGELSSYGYTF	TGTGCCAGCAGCCATTTAACAGGGGAGCTAAGCAGCTATGGCTACACCTTC
NA	TRBV4-1	17	NA	TRBJ1-1	CASSPHGGHGSGTEAFF	TGCGCCAGCAGTCCTCATGGAGGGCATGGGAGCGGCACTGAAGCTTTCTTT
NA	TRBV30	12	few	TRBJ1-2	CACSRGANGYTF	TGTGCCTGCTCACGTGGGGCGAATGGCTACACCTTC
TRBD2	TRBV4-2	19	NA	TRBJ2-3	CASSQEGADLAELTDTQYF	TGTGCCAGCAGCCAAGAGGGAGCTGACCTAGCGGAACTCACAGATACGCAGTATTTT
NA	TRBV12-3/TRBV12-4	15	medium-sized	TRBJ2-3	CASTTRFGRTDTQYF	TGTGCCAGCACGACCCGGTTTGGACGCACAGATACGCAGTATTTT
TRBD1	TRBV7-2	14	few	TRBJ2-5	CASSDRGGRETQYF	TGTGCCAGCTCGGACAGGGGGGGGCGGGAGACCCAGTACTTC
NA	TRBV5-1	14	many	TRBJ2-7	CASSSLEGGFEQYF	TGCGCCAGCAGCTCCCTGGAAGGGGGATTCGAGCAGTACTTC
NA	TRBV3-1	13	few	TRBJ1-2	CASSGARPVIATF	TGTGCCAGCAGCGGAGCACGCCCCGTGATAGCCACCTTC
NA	TRBV12-3/TRBV12-4	12	few	TRBJ2-3	CASSPSTDTQYF	TGTGCCAGCAGCCCTAGCACAGATACGCAGTATTTT
TRBD2	TRBV20-1	17	many	TRBJ2-5	CSARVAIGAGGGETQYF	TGCAGTGCTAGAGTTGCAATCGGGGCGGGAGGGGGGGAGACCCAGTACTTC
NA	TRBV5-1	16	NA	TRBJ2-2	CASTDRQGGRTGELFF	TGCGCCAGCACCGACCGCCAGGGGGGAAGGACCGGGGAGCTGTTTTTT
NA	TRBV5-1	15	few	TRBJ2-2	CASSLYGGDTGELFF	TGCGCCAGCAGCCTTTACGGTGGGGACACCGGGGAGCTGTTTTTT
NA	TRBV9	14	NA	TRBJ2-1	CASSVLRYGDEQFF	TGTGCCAGCAGCGTATTAAGGTACGGGGATGAGCAGTTCTTC
TRBD1	TRBV28	14	many	TRBJ1-2	CASRPPLTGSGYTF	TGTGCCAGCAGGCCGCCCCTGACAGGGTCTGGCTACACCTTC
NA	TRBV3-1	13	NA	TRBJ2-7	CASSHNSVYEQYF	TGTGCCAGCAGCCACAATTCAGTCTACGAGCAGTACTTC
NA	TRBV24-1	13	few	TRBJ2-3	CATGQPSTDTQYF	TGTGCCACCGGACAGCCGAGCACAGATACGCAGTATTTT